This record concerns one T cell receptor beta chain sequence. The antigen is not known. The V gene end was trimmed by 3 bases and the J gene end by 3 bases; junction bases not matched to a gene: 6. CDR1 and CDR2 from the germline V gene are SGDLS and YYNGEE. CDR3 length: 15 residues. The data are from a study of Tregs in tolerant kidney transplant recipients. Whole-study results and caveats: Donor-specific Treg expansion exceeded global Treg expansion in tolerant patients, suggesting antigen drive.

Profiling relied on immunoSEQ multiplex PCR, and the TCRdb table lists in-frame clones only, not all of them. Counted here are just under 65,000 clones, less than 98% occurring once; the ten biggest clones make up 0.34%. This chain links TRBV9 with TRBJ1-5, with 7 bases lining up with TRBD1. The receptor's source is a human donor who received a combined kidney and bone marrow transplant. This material consisted of Tregs from blood, taken before the transplant. For the CDR3, the DNA is TGTGCCAGCAGCGATGGGACAGCCCTCAATCAGCCCCAGCATTTT. It specifies CASSDGTALNQPQHF.